The clone carrying this T cell receptor (beta chain) was seen ten or more times. The antigen remains unidentified. This sample is part of a study of regulatory T cells in long-lasting Graves disease. Study outcomes and limitations: Persistent patients shared some 2,500 public clonotypes among themselves. Newly diagnosed patients shared fewer, at roughly 900.

Time point given: newly diagnosed GD, antithyroid drugs for less than 3 months. From PBMCs, RNA was extracted and then used to make the TCR library. Germline V gives CDR1 SGHTA, CDR2 FQGNSA. Trimming took off 3 bases at V and 10 bases at J, with 13 bases between the two ends. The CDR3 loop spans 13 amino acids. With iRepertoire HTBI primers and Arm-PCR of CDR3 regions, TCR beta libraries were built. MiXCR, run by TCRdb on the multiplex PCR reads, gives a single entry per CDR3 protein. The table records around 250,000 distinct CDR3 sequences, 20% to 25% of them present only once. This TCR was sampled from a female donor with Graves disease. J is TRBJ2-1 and V is TRBV7-2; D possibly uses TRBD1 or TRBD2 (7 bases each). The sequenced sample was peripheral blood mononuclear cells (PBMCs), obtained at new diagnosis, from a patient treated with antithyroid drugs. CDR3 amino acids: CASSLGGGYEQFF. In DNA form, the CDR3 reads TGTGCCAGCAGCTTGGGAGGGGGCTACGAGCAGTTCTTC.